These T cell receptor beta chains were read from a single sample in a study of early T cells in non-severe SARS-CoV-2 infection. Each CDR3 protein gets one entry after TCRdb re-called the 5' RACE reads with MiXCR. This table has about 80,000 distinct CDR3 sequences, 9.5% to 13% appearing once. The sample comprised whole blood. These receptors were taken from an adult who was a healthcare worker with PCR-confirmed SARS-CoV-2 infection or an uninfected control (not recorded which). Both conserved end residues are part of each CDR3. The D gene is left open where the match is weak. Not all rows give a size; the values are once, few, many and, for expanded clones, a class.

few TRBJ1-1 TRBD1 TRBV28 CASSPTGAPNTEAFF TGTGCCAGCAGTCCCACAGGGGCCCCGAACACTGAAGCTTTCTTT
few TRBJ2-7 TRBD2 TRBV25-1 CASIPASGAHSGYEQYF TGTGCCAGCATTCCGGCTAGCGGCGCTCACTCCGGCTACGAGCAGTACTTC
- TRBJ1-4 TRBD1 TRBV12-3/TRBV12-4 CASSWGQVNEKLFF TGTGCCAGCAGTTGGGGACAGGTTAATGAAAAACTGTTTTTT
many TRBJ1-1 - TRBV30 CAWTRFGNTEAFF TGTGCCTGGACCCGATTCGGAAACACTGAAGCTTTCTTT
- TRBJ1-2 TRBD1 TRBV27 CASSLSSGTGGGYTF TGTGCCAGCAGTTTATCCTCCGGGACAGGGGGCGGCTACACCTTC
- TRBJ2-7 TRBD2 TRBV20-1 CSARVELMTSGSFEQYF TGCAGTGCTAGGGTGGAGCTAATGACTAGCGGGAGCTTCGAGCAGTACTTC
many TRBJ1-4 - TRBV4-1 CASSQGVTVFF TGCGCCAGCAGCCAGGGGGTCACGGTGTTTTTT
few TRBJ2-1 - TRBV6-6 CASSYKSGDNEQFF TGTGCCAGCAGTTACAAATCGGGAGACAATGAGCAGTTCTTC
- TRBJ2-2 TRBD2 TRBV12-3/TRBV12-4 CASSFLRLAGVRTGELFF TGTGCCAGCAGCTTCCTCCGACTAGCGGGGGTGCGCACCGGGGAGCTGTTTTTT
many TRBJ2-3 TRBD1 TRBV18 CASSAGTGRTDTQYF TGTGCCAGCTCCGCGGGGACAGGGAGGACAGATACGCAGTATTTT
many TRBJ2-5 - TRBV20-1 CSGKGGPQETQYF TGCAGTGGGAAGGGGGGCCCTCAAGAGACCCAGTACTTC
many TRBJ2-3 TRBD2 TRBV27 CASSLVGAGGPGDTQYF TGTGCCAGCAGTTTGGTGGGAGCGGGGGGGCCAGGGGATACGCAGTATTTT
many TRBJ2-1 TRBD2 TRBV6-5 CASTPYPGTSRRGEQFF TGTGCCAGCACCCCGTACCCCGGGACTAGCCGCCGGGGCGAGCAGTTCTTC
- TRBJ2-7 TRBD2 TRBV6-5 CASRLGGGLPAEQYF TGTGCCAGCAGACTTGGGGGAGGGCTACCGGCCGAGCAGTACTTC
few TRBJ2-3 TRBD2 TRBV20-1 CSAASGRTDTQYF TGCAGTGCGGCTAGCGGGAGGACAGATACGCAGTATTTT
few TRBJ2-1 TRBD2 TRBV6-2/TRBV6-3 CASSYPREGLHEQFF TGTGCCAGCAGTTACCCCCGGGAGGGCCTCCATGAGCAGTTCTTC
many TRBJ1-1 - TRBV6-2/TRBV6-3 CASRLTGFTEAFF TGTGCCAGCCGACTAACAGGGTTCACTGAAGCTTTCTTT
- TRBJ1-6 TRBD1 TRBV7-9 CASSSVQGLDSPLHF TGTGCCAGCAGCTCCGTACAGGGGCTGGACTCACCCCTCCACTTT
few TRBJ2-2 - TRBV28 CASSLDSRSAGELFF TGTGCCAGCAGTTTGGATTCCAGGTCCGCCGGGGAGCTGTTTTTT
once TRBJ1-2 TRBD1 TRBV6-6 CASSYGTGGGYTF TGTGCCAGCAGTTACGGGACAGGGGGCGGCTACACCTTC